The 2 T cell receptor beta chains below all came from one sample that was sequenced in a study of regulatory T cells in long-lasting Graves disease. HTBI primers from iRepertoire and Arm-PCR of CDR3 regions yielded the TCR beta libraries. TCRdb passed the multiplex PCR reads through MiXCR, listing each CDR3 protein once. The sample has nearly 350,000 distinct CDR3 sequences, roughly a fifth seen once. The time point: persistent/refractory GD, antithyroid drugs over 5 years with positive TRAb. The TCR library was prepared using RNA isolated from PBMCs. Sample: peripheral blood mononuclear cells (PBMCs), taken when the disease was refractory, from a patient treated with antithyroid drugs. Receptors originate from a female donor with Graves disease.

This chain's CDR3 is CASSIAGRGTDTQYF. The CDR3 DNA reads as TGTGCCAGTAGTATAGCGGGAAGGGGCACAGATACGCAGTATTTT. The rearrangement joins TRBV19 to TRBJ2-3; D might be TRBD2 (5 bases). The CDR3 spans 15 residues. Germline CDR1 and CDR2: LNHDA and SQIVND (reference sequence). V lost 1 base and J 1 base, leaving 9 bases between the germline ends.

This clonotype has only a few counts. J is TRBJ1-1 and V is TRBV7-3, with 7 bases matching TRBD1. J gave up 6 bases and V 5 bases, and 12 bases lay outside the gene matches. CDR3 length: 15 residues. Germline V lookup: CDR1 SGHTA, CDR2 FQGTGA. The CDR3 protein is CASSPSTTGSAEAFF. The CDR3 DNA is TGTGCCAGCAGCCCTTCTACGACAGGGTCGGCTGAAGCTTTCTTT.